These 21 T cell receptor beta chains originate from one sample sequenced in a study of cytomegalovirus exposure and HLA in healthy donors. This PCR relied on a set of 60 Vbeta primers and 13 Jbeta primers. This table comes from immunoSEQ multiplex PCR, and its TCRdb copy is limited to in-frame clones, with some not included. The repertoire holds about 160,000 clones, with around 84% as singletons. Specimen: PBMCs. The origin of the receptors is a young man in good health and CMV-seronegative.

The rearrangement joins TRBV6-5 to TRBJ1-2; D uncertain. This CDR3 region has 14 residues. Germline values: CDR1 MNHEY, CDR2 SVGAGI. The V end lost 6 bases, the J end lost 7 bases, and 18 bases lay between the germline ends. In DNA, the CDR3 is TGTGCCAGCAGAGCCCCGGGGAGGGAAGCTGGCTACACCTTC. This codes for CASRAPGREAGYTF.

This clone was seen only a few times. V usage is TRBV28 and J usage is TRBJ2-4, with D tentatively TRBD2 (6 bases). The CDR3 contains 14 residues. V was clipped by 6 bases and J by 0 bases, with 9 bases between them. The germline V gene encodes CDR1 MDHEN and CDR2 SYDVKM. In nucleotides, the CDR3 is TGTGCCAGCAGGGGGGGAGTAGCCAAAAACATTCAGTACTTC. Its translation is CASRGGVAKNIQYF.

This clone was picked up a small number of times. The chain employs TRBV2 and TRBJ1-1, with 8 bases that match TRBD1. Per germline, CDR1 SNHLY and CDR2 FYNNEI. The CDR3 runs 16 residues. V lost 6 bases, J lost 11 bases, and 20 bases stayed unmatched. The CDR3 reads CASRGSPGQAAQTAFF. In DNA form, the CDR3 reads TGTGCCAGCAGAGGATCCCCGGGACAGGCGGCCCAAACGGCTTTCTTT.

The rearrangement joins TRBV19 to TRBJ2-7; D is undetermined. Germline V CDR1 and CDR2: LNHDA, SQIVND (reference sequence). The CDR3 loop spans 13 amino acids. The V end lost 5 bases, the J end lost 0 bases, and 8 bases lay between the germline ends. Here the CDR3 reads CASSPTFSYEQYF. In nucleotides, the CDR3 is TGTGCCAGTAGTCCCACATTCTCCTACGAGCAGTACTTC.

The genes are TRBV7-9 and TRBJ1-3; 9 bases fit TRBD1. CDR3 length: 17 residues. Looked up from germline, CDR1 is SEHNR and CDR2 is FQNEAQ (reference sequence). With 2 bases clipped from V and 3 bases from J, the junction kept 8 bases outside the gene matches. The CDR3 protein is CASSLWGQGGYGNTIYF. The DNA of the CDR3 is TGTGCCAGCAGCTTATGGGGACAGGGAGGTTATGGAAACACCATATATTTT.

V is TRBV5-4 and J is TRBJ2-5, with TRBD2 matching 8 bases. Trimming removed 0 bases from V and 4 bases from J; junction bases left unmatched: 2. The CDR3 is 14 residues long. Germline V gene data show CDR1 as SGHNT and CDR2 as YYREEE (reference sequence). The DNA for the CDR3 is TGTGCCAGCAGCTTGGAGGGACTAGGAGAGACCCAGTACTTC. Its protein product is CASSLEGLGETQYF. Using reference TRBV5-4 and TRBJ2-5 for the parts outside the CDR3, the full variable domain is ETGVTQSPTHLIKTRGQQVTLRCSSQSGHNTVSWYQQALGQGPQFIFQYYREEENGRGNFPPRFSGLQFPNYSSELNVNALELDDSALYLCASSLEGLGETQYFGPGTRLLVL.

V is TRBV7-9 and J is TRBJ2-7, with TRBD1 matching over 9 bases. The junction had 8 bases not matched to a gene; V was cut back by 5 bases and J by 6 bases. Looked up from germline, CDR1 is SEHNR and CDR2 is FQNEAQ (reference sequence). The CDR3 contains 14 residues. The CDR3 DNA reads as TGTGCCAGCAGCCCACCGGGACAGGGAGCCGAGCAGTACTTC. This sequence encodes CASSPPGQGAEQYF.

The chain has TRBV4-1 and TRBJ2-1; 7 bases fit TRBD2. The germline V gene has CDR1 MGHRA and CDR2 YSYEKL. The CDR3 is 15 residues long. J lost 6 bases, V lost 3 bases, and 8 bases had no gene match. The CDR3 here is CASSQGMGRGNEQFF. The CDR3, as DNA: TGCGCCAGCAGCCAGGGCATGGGGAGGGGCAATGAGCAGTTCTTC.

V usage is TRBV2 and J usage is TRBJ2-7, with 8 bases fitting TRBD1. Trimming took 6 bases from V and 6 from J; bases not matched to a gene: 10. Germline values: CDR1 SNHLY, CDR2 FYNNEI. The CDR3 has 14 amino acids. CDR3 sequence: CASSPGTGRGEQYF. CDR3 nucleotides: TGTGCCAGCAGCCCCGGGACAGGTAGGGGCGAGCAGTACTTC.

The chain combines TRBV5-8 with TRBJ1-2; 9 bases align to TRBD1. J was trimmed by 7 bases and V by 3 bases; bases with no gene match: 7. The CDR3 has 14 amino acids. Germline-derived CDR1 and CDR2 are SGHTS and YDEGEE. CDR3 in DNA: TGTGCCAGCAGCTCGCGGGACAGGGAAGGTGGCTACACCTTC. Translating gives CASSSRDREGGYTF.

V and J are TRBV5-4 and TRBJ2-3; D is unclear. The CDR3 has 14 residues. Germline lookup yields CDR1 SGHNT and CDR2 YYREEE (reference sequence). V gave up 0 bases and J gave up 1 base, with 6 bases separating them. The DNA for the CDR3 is TGTGCCAGCAGCTTGGGTTCAGGCACAGATACGCAGTATTTT. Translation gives CASSLGSGTDTQYF. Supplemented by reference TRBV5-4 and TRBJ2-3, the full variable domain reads ETGVTQSPTHLIKTRGQQVTLRCSSQSGHNTVSWYQQALGQGPQFIFQYYREEENGRGNFPPRFSGLQFPNYSSELNVNALELDDSALYLCASSLGSGTDTQYFGPGTRLTVL.

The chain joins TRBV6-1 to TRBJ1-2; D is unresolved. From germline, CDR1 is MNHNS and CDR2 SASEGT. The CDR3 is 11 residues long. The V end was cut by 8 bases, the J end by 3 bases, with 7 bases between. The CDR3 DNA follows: TGTGCCAGCTTCCAGGACTATGGCTACACCTTC. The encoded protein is CASFQDYGYTF.

The CDR3 DNA reads as TGTGCCAGCAGCTTGGAACTAGCTCGAGATACGCAGTATTTT. Amino acid sequence: CASSLELARDTQYF. The J gene is TRBJ2-3, the V gene TRBV5-4, with D perhaps TRBD2 (6 bases). CDR1 SGHNT and CDR2 YYREEE come from the germline V gene (reference sequence). The ends were cut back, 0 bases at V and 5 bases at J, with 10 bases in the middle. The CDR3 runs 14 residues.

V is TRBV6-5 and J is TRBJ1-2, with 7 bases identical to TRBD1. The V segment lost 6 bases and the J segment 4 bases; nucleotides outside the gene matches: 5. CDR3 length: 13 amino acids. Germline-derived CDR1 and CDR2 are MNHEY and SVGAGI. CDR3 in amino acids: CASRPGTAYGYTF. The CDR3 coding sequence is TGTGCCAGCAGACCCGGGACAGCCTATGGCTACACCTTC.

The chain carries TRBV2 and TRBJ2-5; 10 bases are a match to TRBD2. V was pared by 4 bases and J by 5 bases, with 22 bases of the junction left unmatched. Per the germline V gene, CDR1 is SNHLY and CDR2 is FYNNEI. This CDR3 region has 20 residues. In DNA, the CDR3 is TGTGCCAGCAGTGGGTGGGGCAGCGACCTTAGCGGGGGGACGTGGGAGACCCAGTACTTC. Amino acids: CASSGWGSDLSGGTWETQYF.

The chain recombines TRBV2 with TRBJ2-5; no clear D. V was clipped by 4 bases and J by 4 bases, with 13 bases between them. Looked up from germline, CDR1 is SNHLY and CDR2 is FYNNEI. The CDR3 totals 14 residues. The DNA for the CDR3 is TGTGCCAGCAGTGGGAGCGTCCCAACAGAGACCCAGTACTTC. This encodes CASSGSVPTETQYF. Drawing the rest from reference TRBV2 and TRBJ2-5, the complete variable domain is EPEVTQTPSHQVTQMGQEVILRCVPISNHLYFYWYRQILGQKVEFLVSFYNNEISEKSEIFDDQFSVERPDGSNFTLKIRSTKLEDSAMYFCASSGSVPTETQYFGPGTRLLVL.

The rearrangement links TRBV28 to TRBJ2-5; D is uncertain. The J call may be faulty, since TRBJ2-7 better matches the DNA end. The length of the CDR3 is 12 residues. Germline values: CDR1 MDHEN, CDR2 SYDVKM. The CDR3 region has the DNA TGTGCGTCTTCTGTCGTGAGGTACGAGCAGTACTTC. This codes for CASSVVRYEQYF.

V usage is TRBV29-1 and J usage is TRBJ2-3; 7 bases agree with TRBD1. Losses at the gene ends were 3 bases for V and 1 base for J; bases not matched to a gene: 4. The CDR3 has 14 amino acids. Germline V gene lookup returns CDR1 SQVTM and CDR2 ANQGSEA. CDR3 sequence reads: CSVETGLGTDTQYF. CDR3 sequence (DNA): TGCAGCGTTGAGACAGGGCTCGGCACAGATACGCAGTATTTT.

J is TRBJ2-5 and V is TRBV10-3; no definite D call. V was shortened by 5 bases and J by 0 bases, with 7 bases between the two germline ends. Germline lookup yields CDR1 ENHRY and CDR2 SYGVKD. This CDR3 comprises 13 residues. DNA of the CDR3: TGTGCCATCAGTTCCCCAGACCAAGAGACCCAGTACTTC. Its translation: CAISSPDQETQYF.

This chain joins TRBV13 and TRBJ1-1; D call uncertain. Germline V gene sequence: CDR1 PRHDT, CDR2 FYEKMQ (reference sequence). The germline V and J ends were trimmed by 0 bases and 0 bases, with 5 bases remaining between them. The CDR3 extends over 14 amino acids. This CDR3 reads CASSLGEMNTEAFF. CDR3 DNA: TGTGCCAGCAGCTTAGGGGAGATGAACACTGAAGCTTTCTTT.

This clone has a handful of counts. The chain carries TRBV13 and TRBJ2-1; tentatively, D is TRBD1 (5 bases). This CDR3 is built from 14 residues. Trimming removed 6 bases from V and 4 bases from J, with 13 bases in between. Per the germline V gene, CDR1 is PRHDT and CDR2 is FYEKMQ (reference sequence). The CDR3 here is CASSLGSGYNEQFF. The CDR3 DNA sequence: TGTGCCAGCAGTCTAGGTTCAGGGTACAATGAGCAGTTCTTC.